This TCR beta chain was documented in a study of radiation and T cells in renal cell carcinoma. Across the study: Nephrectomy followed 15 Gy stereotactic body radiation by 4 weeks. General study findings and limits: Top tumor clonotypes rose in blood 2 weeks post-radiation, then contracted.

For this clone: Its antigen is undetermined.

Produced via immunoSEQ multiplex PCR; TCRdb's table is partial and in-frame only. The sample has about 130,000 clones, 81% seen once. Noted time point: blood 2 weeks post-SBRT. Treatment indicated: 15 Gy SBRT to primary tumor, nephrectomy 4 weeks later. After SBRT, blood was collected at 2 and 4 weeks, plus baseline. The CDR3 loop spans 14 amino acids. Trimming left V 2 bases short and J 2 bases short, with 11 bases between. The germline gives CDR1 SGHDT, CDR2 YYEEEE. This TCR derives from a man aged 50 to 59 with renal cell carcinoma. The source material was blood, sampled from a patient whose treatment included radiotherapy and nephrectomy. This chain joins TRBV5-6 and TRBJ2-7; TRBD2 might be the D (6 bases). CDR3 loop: CASSFGRGAYEQYF. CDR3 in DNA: TGTGCCAGCAGCTTCGGGCGGGGCGCCTACGAGCAGTACTTC. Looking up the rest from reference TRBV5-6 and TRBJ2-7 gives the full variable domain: DAGVTQSPTHLIKTRGQQVTLRCSPKSGHDTVSWYQQALGQGPQFIFQYYEEEERQRGNFPDRFSGHQFPNYSSELNVNALLLGDSALYLCASSFGRGAYEQYFGPGTRLTVT.